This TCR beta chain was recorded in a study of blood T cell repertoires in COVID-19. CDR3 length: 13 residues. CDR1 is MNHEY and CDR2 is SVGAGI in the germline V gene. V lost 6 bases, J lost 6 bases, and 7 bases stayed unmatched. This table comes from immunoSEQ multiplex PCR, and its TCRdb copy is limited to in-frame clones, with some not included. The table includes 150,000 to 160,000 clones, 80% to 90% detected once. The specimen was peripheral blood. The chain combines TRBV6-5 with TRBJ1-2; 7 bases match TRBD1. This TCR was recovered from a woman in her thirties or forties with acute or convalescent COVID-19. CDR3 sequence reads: CASRSTGDNGYTF. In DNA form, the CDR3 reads TGTGCCAGCAGGTCAACAGGGGACAATGGCTACACCTTC.